These T cell receptor beta chains were read from a single sample in a study of T cell responses to AZD1222 COVID-19 vaccine. Measured with immunoSEQ multiplex PCR; TCRdb has only the in-frame clones, and not every one. Altogether about 130,000 clones are present, 80% to 90% being singletons, with the ten largest covering 20% to 25%. This specimen was peripheral blood, taken on day 0 of AZD1222 vaccination. These receptors came from an adult in good health. Both conserved end residues are part of each CDR3. The D gene is left open where the match is weak. Clone sizes are given selectively: once, few, many, or a class where the clone is expanded.

d_call: TRBD1
cdr3_length: 14
v_call: TRBV6-5
j_call: TRBJ1-2
clone_size: -
cdr3_nt: TGTGCCAGCAGTAAAACAGGGGGTTCCTATGGCTACACCTTC
cdr3_aa: CASSKTGGSYGYTF

d_call: -
cdr3_length: 21
v_call: TRBV21-1
j_call: TRBJ2-3
clone_size: -
cdr3_nt: TGTGCCAGCACCCCGGGTACAGCGGGGGGCCCTCGGCTACCAAGCACAGATACGCAGTATTTT
cdr3_aa: CASTPGTAGGPRLPSTDTQYF

d_call: -
cdr3_length: 15
v_call: TRBV27
j_call: TRBJ1-5
clone_size: -
cdr3_nt: TGTGCCAGCAGTACAAGCCCCGGGACCCATCAGCCCCAGCATTTT
cdr3_aa: CASSTSPGTHQPQHF

d_call: -
cdr3_length: 15
v_call: TRBV7-2
j_call: TRBJ2-7
clone_size: -
cdr3_nt: TGTGCCAGCAGCTTCTTCCGGGACAAGACCTACGAGCAGTACTTC
cdr3_aa: CASSFFRDKTYEQYF

d_call: -
cdr3_length: 10
v_call: TRBV28
j_call: TRBJ1-4
clone_size: -
cdr3_nt: TGTGCCAGCAGTCCAGGCCGACTGTTTTTT
cdr3_aa: CASSPGRLFF

d_call: -
cdr3_length: 13
v_call: TRBV28
j_call: TRBJ1-5
clone_size: -
cdr3_nt: TGTGCCAGCACCTCTCAGGTGAATCAGCCCCAGCATTTT
cdr3_aa: CASTSQVNQPQHF

d_call: -
cdr3_length: 14
v_call: TRBV6-6
j_call: TRBJ2-7
clone_size: -
cdr3_nt: TGTGCCAGCAGAGCAGACAGGGGAGGGTACGAGCAGTACTTC
cdr3_aa: CASRADRGGYEQYF

d_call: -
cdr3_length: 14
v_call: TRBV9
j_call: TRBJ1-1
clone_size: -
cdr3_nt: TGTGCCAGCAGCGTAAATCCACAGAACACTGAAGCTTTCTTT
cdr3_aa: CASSVNPQNTEAFF

d_call: -
cdr3_length: 16
v_call: TRBV4-3
j_call: TRBJ1-2
clone_size: -
cdr3_nt: TGCGCCAGCAGCCAAAGAATTCCGATAATTATCGGGGGCTACACCTTC
cdr3_aa: CASSQRIPIIIGGYTF

d_call: TRBD2
cdr3_length: 14
v_call: TRBV7-9
j_call: TRBJ2-3
clone_size: once
cdr3_nt: TGTGCCAGCAGCAAACTAGCGGTCACAGATACGCAGTATTTT
cdr3_aa: CASSKLAVTDTQYF

d_call: -
cdr3_length: 14
v_call: TRBV29-1
j_call: TRBJ1-4
clone_size: -
cdr3_nt: TGCAGCGTTGAAACTATTGCAACTAATGAAAAACTGTTTTTT
cdr3_aa: CSVETIATNEKLFF

d_call: TRBD1
cdr3_length: 15
v_call: TRBV11-2
j_call: TRBJ2-3
clone_size: -
cdr3_nt: TGTGCCAGCAGCTTTTATAAACAGGGGGCAGATACGCAGTATTTT
cdr3_aa: CASSFYKQGADTQYF

d_call: -
cdr3_length: 14
v_call: TRBV5-1
j_call: TRBJ1-2
clone_size: -
cdr3_nt: TGCGCCAGCAGCCTGGGGAGATCCAACTATGGCTACACCTTC
cdr3_aa: CASSLGRSNYGYTF

d_call: -
cdr3_length: 13
v_call: TRBV4-1
j_call: TRBJ2-7
clone_size: -
cdr3_nt: TGCGCCAGCAGCCAAGAGGAGGGTTACGAGCAGTACTTC
cdr3_aa: CASSQEEGYEQYF

d_call: -
cdr3_length: 13
v_call: TRBV11-2
j_call: TRBJ1-1
clone_size: -
cdr3_nt: TGTGCCAGCAGGTGGGGAATGAACACTGAAGCTTTCTTT
cdr3_aa: CASRWGMNTEAFF

d_call: -
cdr3_length: 13
v_call: TRBV2
j_call: TRBJ1-4
clone_size: once
cdr3_nt: TGTGCCAGGGCCGGGACAAGGAATGAAAAACTGTTTTTT
cdr3_aa: CARAGTRNEKLFF

d_call: -
cdr3_length: 11
v_call: TRBV30
j_call: TRBJ1-2
clone_size: -
cdr3_nt: TGTGCCTGGAGTGGTAACTATGGCTACACCTTC
cdr3_aa: CAWSGNYGYTF

d_call: -
cdr3_length: 17
v_call: TRBV7-2
j_call: TRBJ2-5
clone_size: -
cdr3_nt: TGTGCCAGCAGCTTAGTCTCTATGGGCAGGGTCTTGGAGACCCAGTACTTC
cdr3_aa: CASSLVSMGRVLETQYF

d_call: TRBD1
cdr3_length: 14
v_call: TRBV4-1
j_call: TRBJ1-3
clone_size: few
cdr3_nt: TGCGCCAGCAGCCCGACAGGGGCTGGAAACACCATATATTTT
cdr3_aa: CASSPTGAGNTIYF

d_call: TRBD1
cdr3_length: 15
v_call: TRBV6-1
j_call: TRBJ1-2
clone_size: -
cdr3_nt: TGTGCCAGGAGTGACAGGGGATGTCCCTATTATGGCTACACCTTC
cdr3_aa: CARSDRGCPYYGYTF

d_call: -
cdr3_length: 12
v_call: TRBV29-1
j_call: TRBJ2-1
clone_size: few
cdr3_nt: TGCAGCCTACTCACCTGGTACAATGAGCAGTTCTTC
cdr3_aa: CSLLTWYNEQFF

d_call: -
cdr3_length: 16
v_call: TRBV9
j_call: TRBJ1-1
clone_size: -
cdr3_nt: TGTGCCAGCAGCGTTGTCGTGCCGGGGGGGGGCACTGAAGCTTTCTTT
cdr3_aa: CASSVVVPGGGTEAFF